Below, 10 T cell receptor beta chains from the same sample are listed, as sequenced in a study of shared clonotypes between healthy human individuals (dated by TCRdb to the early 2020s). The library relied on the immunoSEQ multiplex PCR assay. The table was pulled from immuneACCESS by TCRdb, which kept in-frame rearrangements only. Such tables lose some clones; where checked, under half of the loss comes from unresolved V genes, and the rest has no known cause. This sample lists roughly 500,000 clones; about 82% were detected once. Of the sample, around 13% is held by the ten largest clones. Sequencing was done on a sample of PBMCs. The source of these receptors is a woman between 35 and 50 years old in good health. Some clones in this sample may be carry-over from other donors' samples.

The V and J genes are TRBV4-1 and TRBJ2-5; 7 nucleotides line up with TRBD2. Unmatched junction bases numbered 12, after V lost 0 bases and J lost 5 bases. CDR3 length: 17 residues. Looked up from germline, CDR1 is MGHRA and CDR2 is YSYEKL. The CDR3, as DNA: TGCGCCAGCAGCCAAGATCGGGGGAGGGCCTTTCCGGAGACCCAGTACTTC. It encodes CASSQDRGRAFPETQYF.

This rearrangement joins TRBV5-1 to TRBJ2-5, with TRBD1 matching over 7 bases. The CDR3 totals 17 residues. The germline CDR1 and CDR2 sequences are SGHRS and YFSETQ. With V trimmed by 4 bases and J by 1 base, 13 bases remained unmatched. The CDR3 nucleotides read TGCGCCAGCAGCCCTCCCCGACAGGGACGGCCCCAAGAGACCCAGTACTTC. As protein: CASSPPRQGRPQETQYF. Variable domain in full (rest from reference TRBV5-1 and TRBJ2-5): KAGVTQTPRYLIKTRGQQVTLSCSPISGHRSVSWYQQTPGQGLQFLFEYFSETQRNKGNFPGRFSGRQFSNSRSEMNVSTLELGDSALYLCASSPPRQGRPQETQYFGPGTRLLVL.

The J gene is TRBJ1-5, the V gene TRBV28; no firm D call. The CDR3 runs to 14 residues. CDR1 and CDR2 from the germline V gene are MDHEN and SYDVKM. V lost 5 bases and J 2 bases, leaving 10 bases between the germline ends. For the CDR3, the DNA is TGTGCCAGCAGTGAGGGCCGTGGCAATCAGCCCCAGCATTTT. Its protein product is CASSEGRGNQPQHF.

The chain links TRBV25-1 to TRBJ2-3, with a tentative D call TRBD1 (6 bases). The germline gives CDR1 MGHDK, CDR2 SYGVNS. The CDR3 sequence is 16 residues long. The ends were cut back, 1 base at V and 5 bases at J, with 16 bases in the middle. CDR3 sequence reads: CASSESGRGWRDTQYF. The CDR3 DNA sequence: TGTGCCAGCAGTGAATCGGGCAGGGGATGGCGAGATACGCAGTATTTT. Together with reference TRBV25-1 and TRBJ2-3, the CDR3 gives the full variable domain: EADIYQTPRYLVIGTGKKITLECSQTMGHDKMYWYQQDPGMELHLIHYSYGVNSTEKGDLSSESTVSRIRTEHFPLTLESARPSHTSQYLCASSESGRGWRDTQYFGPGTRLTVL.

The CDR3 is CASSLGAGTYEQYF. In DNA, the CDR3 is TGCGCCAGCAGCTTGGGCGCGGGAACCTACGAGCAGTACTTC. The chain combines TRBV5-1 with TRBJ2-7; D may be TRBD2 (6 bases). This CDR3 comprises 14 residues. Germline V gives CDR1 SGHRS, CDR2 YFSETQ. Trimming removed 0 bases from V and 2 bases from J, with 9 bases in between.

This clone was seen a few times. CDR3 in amino acids: CASSAGTSGREETQYF. Written as DNA, the CDR3 is TGTGCCAGCAGCGCCGGGACTAGCGGGAGGGAAGAGACCCAGTACTTC. This sequence joins TRBV9 and TRBJ2-5; 16 bases align to TRBD2. The CDR3 runs to 16 residues. Germline lookup yields CDR1 SGDLS and CDR2 YYNGEE. With V trimmed by 3 bases and J by 3 bases, 2 bases remained unmatched.

The CDR3, as DNA: TGTGCCAGCAGCTTAGCCCGGGACAGCTACGAGCAGTACTTC. Translation gives CASSLARDSYEQYF. The J gene is TRBJ2-7, the V gene TRBV7-9, with 7 bases lining up with TRBD1. The germline CDR1 and CDR2 sequences are SEHNR and FQNEAQ (reference sequence). Losses at the gene ends were 0 bases for V and 3 bases for J; bases not matched to a gene: 2. The CDR3 spans 14 residues.

The rearrangement joins TRBV25-1 to TRBJ2-5; 8 bases map to TRBD2. The CDR3 is made up of 15 amino acids. Germline values: CDR1 MGHDK, CDR2 SYGVNS. The ends lost 2 bases at V and 4 bases at J; junction bases unmatched: 6. The CDR3 loop reads CASSEMRTSRETQYF. CDR3 nucleotide sequence: TGTGCCAGCAGTGAAATGAGGACTAGCCGAGAGACCCAGTACTTC.

The chain has TRBV29-1 and TRBJ2-1, with a weak D call TRBD2 (6 bases). This CDR3 is 10 amino acids long. Trimming left V 6 bases short and J 10 bases short, with 10 bases between. Germline V gives CDR1 SQVTM, CDR2 ANQGSEA. DNA for the CDR3: TGCAGCGTACCCCTAGCGGAGCAGTTCTTC. Amino acid sequence: CSVPLAEQFF.

Of note for this clone: This may stem from a read error, because a much larger clone lies one nucleotide away. The gene calls are TRBV27 and TRBJ2-2; D is undetermined. V was shortened by 5 bases and J by 1 base, with 2 bases between the two germline ends. The length of the CDR3 is 12 residues. Germline CDR1 reads MNHEY; CDR2 reads SMNVEV (reference sequence). The CDR3 spells CASSMNTGELFF. The CDR3 nucleotides are TGTGCCAGCAGTATGAACACCGGGGAGCTGTTTTTT.